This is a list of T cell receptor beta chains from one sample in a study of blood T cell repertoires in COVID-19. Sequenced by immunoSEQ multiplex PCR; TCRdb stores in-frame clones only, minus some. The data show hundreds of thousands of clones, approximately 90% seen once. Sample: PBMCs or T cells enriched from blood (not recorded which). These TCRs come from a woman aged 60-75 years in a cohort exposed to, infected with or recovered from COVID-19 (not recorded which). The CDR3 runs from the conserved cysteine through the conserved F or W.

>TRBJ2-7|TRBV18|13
CASPRFQNYEQYF
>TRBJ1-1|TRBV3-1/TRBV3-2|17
CASSLPRAKNLDTEAFF
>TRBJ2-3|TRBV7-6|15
CASSLGPASTDTQYF
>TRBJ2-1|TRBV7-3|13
CASRAPSGDEQFF
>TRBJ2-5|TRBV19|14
CASSNRDSQETQYF
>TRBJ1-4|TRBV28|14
CASSLRGGGEKLFF
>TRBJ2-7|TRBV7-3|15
CASSISSGPSYEQYF
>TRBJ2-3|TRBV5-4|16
CASSQRQGASTDTQYF
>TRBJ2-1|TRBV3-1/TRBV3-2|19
CASSRGTSGRGGFYNEQFF
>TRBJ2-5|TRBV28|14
CASSTDRGQETQYF
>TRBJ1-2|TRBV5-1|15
CASSLEGTGMLGYTF
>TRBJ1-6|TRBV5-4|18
CASSPEGGVRGLNSPLHF
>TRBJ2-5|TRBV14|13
CASSQDFRETQYF
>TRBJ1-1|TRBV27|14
CASTTGDLNTEAFF
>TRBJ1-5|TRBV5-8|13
CASSLGGYQPQHF
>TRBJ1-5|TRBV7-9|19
CASSLEKGTVLYSNQPQHF
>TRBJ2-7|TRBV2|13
CAVDRGRAYEQYF
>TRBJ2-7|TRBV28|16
CASSLWDPDRGNEQYF